Below, 20 T cell receptor beta chains from the same sample are listed, as sequenced in a study of PD-L1 blockade in urothelial cancer. Using immunoSEQ multiplex PCR, the repertoire was profiled, and TCRdb retains in-frame clones only, with some absent. Of more than 60,000 clones listed, about nine tenths are singletons. Time point here: peripheral blood 6 weeks after treatment start. The material sequenced was PBMCs, taken around atezolizumab (anti-PD-L1) treatment. The receptor set was obtained from a man aged 60 to 69 with urothelial cancer.

V usage is TRBV6-5 and J usage is TRBJ2-3, with D perhaps TRBD2 (5 bases). Germline CDR1 MNHEY, CDR2 SVGAGI. V lost 0 bases and J 2 bases, leaving 9 bases between the germline ends. This CDR3 is 15 amino acids long. The CDR3, as DNA: TGTGCCAGCAGTTACTCCGGGGTAAACACAGATACGCAGTATTTT. Residues: CASSYSGVNTDTQYF.

V usage is TRBV4-3 and J usage is TRBJ2-1, with 10 bases identical to TRBD2. This CDR3 has 15 residues. After removal of 0 bases from V and 10 bases from J, the junction contained 6 bases not matched to a gene. Germline-derived CDR1 and CDR2 are LGHNA and YSLEER. The CDR3 sequence: CASSQDGSGRAEQFF. In nucleotides, the CDR3 is TGCGCCAGCAGCCAAGATGGAAGCGGGAGGGCGGAGCAGTTCTTC.

The rearrangement joins TRBV5-5 to TRBJ1-2; D is uncertain. CDR3 length: 14 residues. The V gene lost 1 base and the J gene lost 6 bases, with 13 bases spanning the gap. Germline lookup yields CDR1 SGHKS and CDR2 YYEKEE (reference sequence). CDR3 loop: CASSLFHGDDGYTF. As DNA, the CDR3 is TGTGCCAGCAGCTTGTTCCACGGAGATGATGGCTACACCTTC. The full variable domain, rest sourced from reference TRBV5-5 and TRBJ1-2, is DAGVTQSPTHLIKTRGQQVTLRCSPISGHKSVSWYQQVLGQGPQFIFQYYEKEERGRGNFPDRFSARQFPNYSSELNVNALLLGDSALYLCASSLFHGDDGYTFGSGTRLTVV.

V and J are TRBV5-6 and TRBJ1-5; a weak D match, TRBD1 (6 bases). CDR1 is SGHDT, CDR2 YYEEEE, per germline. Deletions cut 3 bases from V and 6 bases from J, with 13 bases between. CDR3 length equals 14 residues. The CDR3 loop is CASSSPTRGQPQHF. The CDR3 DNA sequence: TGTGCCAGCAGCTCTCCCACCAGGGGTCAGCCCCAGCATTTT. The full variable domain, with the rest looked up from reference TRBV5-6 and TRBJ1-5, is DAGVTQSPTHLIKTRGQQVTLRCSPKSGHDTVSWYQQALGQGPQFIFQYYEEEERQRGNFPDRFSGHQFPNYSSELNVNALLLGDSALYLCASSSPTRGQPQHFGDGTRLSIL.

V and J are TRBV9 and TRBJ2-7; tentative D call: TRBD2 (5 bases). The CDR3 is 14 amino acids. Per the germline V gene, CDR1 is SGDLS and CDR2 is YYNGEE. V gave up 0 bases and J gave up 4 bases, with 11 bases separating them. In DNA form, the CDR3 reads TGTGCCAGCAGCGTAGAACTAGGTCAGTACGAGCAGTACTTC. Translating gives CASSVELGQYEQYF.

This clone occurred a few times. This chain links TRBV19 with TRBJ2-7; 10 bases align to TRBD1. This CDR3 is 17 amino acids long. Germline CDR1 reads LNHDA; CDR2 reads SQIVND (reference sequence). With V trimmed by 5 bases and J by 2 bases, 12 bases remained unmatched. CDR3 protein: CASSYRVRTGGTYEQYF. The CDR3 nucleotides are TGTGCCAGTAGTTATAGGGTCCGGACAGGGGGAACCTACGAGCAGTACTTC.

This chain joins TRBV6-1 and TRBJ1-2; weak D call: TRBD1 (5 bases). Deletions cut 6 bases from V and 0 bases from J, with 11 bases between. CDR3 size: 14 residues. Germline CDR1 is MNHNS and CDR2 is SASEGT. The CDR3, as DNA: TGTGCCAGCAGGGAAACGGGGGCTAACTATGGCTACACCTTC. Encoded protein: CASRETGANYGYTF.

This clone was seen a single time. The chain is built from TRBV19 and TRBJ2-1, with D possibly being TRBD2 (5 bases). Germline loops: CDR1 LNHDA, CDR2 SQIVND (reference sequence). CDR3 length equals 14 residues. Between the trimmed V and J ends, which lost 8 bases and 0 bases, there was a span of 11 bases. As DNA, the CDR3 is TGTGCCAGTTCTAGAGGGTCCTCCTACAATGAGCAGTTCTTC. Translated, it gives CASSRGSSYNEQFF.

The gene calls are TRBV30 and TRBJ2-2; D unresolved. This CDR3 contains 14 residues. Germline CDR1 and CDR2: GTSNPN and SVGIG (reference sequence). Trimming left V 7 bases short and J 4 bases short, with 16 bases between. The CDR3, as DNA: TGTGCCTTGAGAACGAGGCAGAGCACCGGGGAGCTGTTTTTT. This translates into CALRTRQSTGELFF.

The V gene is TRBV19, the J gene TRBJ1-2; weak D call: TRBD1 (6 bases). The CDR3 length is 16 residues. The ends were cut back, 7 bases at V and 4 bases at J, with 22 bases in the middle. Germline values: CDR1 LNHDA, CDR2 SQIVND (reference sequence). The CDR3 DNA sequence: TGTGCCAGTACCCCCCAGGGGCGGCCTTCGGGCTATGGCTACACCTTC. This sequence encodes CASTPQGRPSGYGYTF.

This clone was found a few times. The chain has TRBV11-3 and TRBJ1-2; the D is unclear. Trimming left V 4 bases short and J 4 bases short, with 13 bases between. This CDR3 has 14 residues. Germline V gene sequence: CDR1 SGHNT, CDR2 YENEEA. The CDR3 region has the DNA TGTGCCAGCAGCTCCGGAGGTGGGATCTATGGCTACACCTTC. Its translation: CASSSGGGIYGYTF.

This sequence joins TRBV11-2 and TRBJ2-5; D possibly corresponds to TRBD1 (6 bases). CDR1 SGHAT and CDR2 FQNNGV come from the germline V gene. This CDR3 is 15 amino acids long. Trimming removed 5 bases at V and 2 bases at J, with 15 bases between. The CDR3 here is CASSGGQRPQETQYF. The CDR3 coding sequence is TGTGCCAGCAGCGGAGGACAGAGACCTCAAGAGACCCAGTACTTC.

The V call is TRBV11-3, the J call TRBJ1-1; 11 nucleotides match TRBD1. CDR1 is SGHNT and CDR2 is YENEEA in the germline V gene. The CDR3 contains 17 residues. Trimming took 5 bases from V and 0 from J; bases not matched to a gene: 8. This chain's CDR3 is CASSPGGQGALNTEAFF. The CDR3 nucleotides are TGTGCCAGCAGCCCAGGAGGACAGGGGGCCTTGAACACTGAAGCTTTCTTT.

The rearrangement joins TRBV28 to TRBJ2-7, with 7 bases matching TRBD1. The CDR3 is made up of 15 amino acids. Germline loops: CDR1 MDHEN, CDR2 SYDVKM. Trimming took 3 bases from V and 0 from J; bases not matched to a gene: 5. The CDR3 nucleotides read TGTGCCAGCAGTTTTTACAGGGGATACTCCTACGAGCAGTACTTC. Translation gives CASSFYRGYSYEQYF. Full variable domain (rest looked up from reference TRBV28 and TRBJ2-7): DVKVTQSSRYLVKRTGEKVFLECVQDMDHENMFWYRQDPGLGLRLIYFSYDVKMKEKGDIPEGYSVSREKKERFSLILESASTNQTSMYLCASSFYRGYSYEQYFGPGTRLTVT.

The chain employs TRBV7-6 and TRBJ2-1; 10 nucleotides match TRBD1. Germline CDR1 and CDR2: SGHVS and FNYEAQ. The junction had 3 bases not matched to a gene; V was cut back by 4 bases and J by 9 bases. CDR3 length: 13 amino acids. For the CDR3, the DNA is TGTGCCAGCAGCTGGGGACAGGGGACTGAGCAGTTCTTC. This codes for CASSWGQGTEQFF.

J is TRBJ1-1 and V is TRBV18; D not resolved. The CDR3 spans 12 residues. The V and J ends lost 6 bases and 6 bases respectively, with 11 bases between them. Per germline, CDR1 KGHSH and CDR2 LQKENI. The CDR3 DNA sequence: TGTGCCAGCTCCGTGGAACGGGCTGAAGCTTTCTTT. Translating it yields CASSVERAEAFF.

This chain links TRBV6-5 with TRBJ2-7; TRBD1 matches at 9 bases. The CDR3 loop spans 15 amino acids. Looked up from germline, CDR1 is MNHEY and CDR2 is SVGAGI. V shed 6 bases and J 2 bases; nucleotides not matched to a gene: 8. The chain's CDR3 is CASSRQQGAPYEQYF. As DNA, the CDR3 is TGTGCCAGCAGCCGACAACAGGGGGCGCCCTACGAGCAGTACTTC.

In this sample, this clone turned up once. V is TRBV18 and J is TRBJ2-4; TRBD1 might be the D (6 bases). In germline, CDR1 is KGHSH, CDR2 LQKENI. V was pared by 1 base and J by 0 bases, with 10 bases between. CDR3 length equals 16 residues. The DNA for the CDR3 is TGTGCCAGCTCACCACTCGGACAGCTAGCCAAAAACATTCAGTACTTC. As protein: CASSPLGQLAKNIQYF.

The rearrangement links TRBV5-4 to TRBJ2-2; the D gene is possibly TRBD2 (5 bases). Germline V gene sequence: CDR1 SGHNT, CDR2 YYREEE (reference sequence). The CDR3 totals 16 residues. V was clipped by 1 base and J by 2 bases, with 12 bases between them. DNA for the CDR3: TGTGCCAGCAGCTTGCCGGGCAGCGGAAACACCGGGGAGCTGTTTTTT. It yields the protein CASSLPGSGNTGELFF.

This clone was detected a few times. V usage is TRBV29-1 and J usage is TRBJ2-5; possibly TRBD2 for D (5 bases). CDR3 length: 14 amino acids. Trimming shortened V by 5 bases and J by 2 bases, and 15 bases separated the two germline ends. The germline CDR1 and CDR2 sequences are SQVTM and ANQGSEA. CDR3 sequence (DNA): TGCAGCGTTCGTTCAGGACCGGGGCAAGAGACCCAGTACTTC. This encodes CSVRSGPGQETQYF.